This T cell receptor (beta chain) was observed in a study of blood T cell repertoires in COVID-19 (dated by TCRdb to 2018 to 2021). Describing the broader study: The collaborator samples originated in the United States, Italy and Spain and spanned the acute and convalescent phases of COVID-19. Where available, HLA class I and class II types were taken from metadata supplied by the sample provider and were not determined by assay-based typing. A de-identified subject ID, COVID-19 status, age in years and sex were almost always included in the sample metadata. A freely available public database, intended as a resource for researchers studying the immune response to SARS-CoV-2, is where the repertoires were released. The material from the prospective study consisted of cDNA or gDNA derived from T cells, B-cell-depleted T cells, or PBMCs. Deeply sampled blood TCRbeta repertoires from subjects exposed to, actively infected with, or recovered from COVID-19 were included in the dataset. The samples were drawn from two sources: the first 160 participants of the ongoing ImmuneRACE study, and some 1,300 subjects contributed by 6 global collaborators. What the authors observed across the whole study: How much clinical and demographic metadata was included differed by source and by participant, and the metadata was provided uncurated.

In Seattle, one collaborating source enrolled patients while the infection was active and tracked those patients longitudinally over the course of disease. Each collaborating institution followed its own protocols to collect whole blood in K2EDTA tubes. For TCRbeta analysis, collaborators shipped samples as frozen whole blood, isolated PBMCs, or DNA extracted from either of those sample types. TCRbeta CDR3 regions were amplified from genomic DNA using the immunoSEQ Assay, a bias-controlled multiplex PCR. Processing in the source paper ran as follows. Within the assay, amplification of reference gene primers was used to estimate how many nucleated cells each sample contained. To quantify the absolute abundance of each unique TCRbeta CDR3 rearrangement, sequence reads were collapsed and filtered. For each sample, productive Simpson clonality was calculated as the square root of Simpson's diversity index over productive rearrangements. As stored in TCRdb, this immuneACCESS dataset retains in-frame rearrangements with V and J assigned. A fraction of the clones does not appear; measured against another copy, unresolved V genes explain less than half of the discrepancy, and the remainder lacks a known reason. That table supplies the V and J calls and clone size; D and trimming were determined from the DNA. Here the sample has roughly 100,000 clones; around 78% occur a single time. In total, the top ten clones hold more than 5% of the sample.

On this clone itself: There is no known antigen for this receptor. No base qualities exist here, and no much larger clone lies one base off it.

CDR1 and CDR2, per the germline V gene (reference sequence), are LNHDA and SQIVND. At the junction V is shortened by 2 bases and J by 5 bases, with 12 bases in between. The CDR3 goes from the cysteine to the phenylalanine over 14 residues. Here the CDR3 DNA is all that survives: 42 bases in frame from base 1. The rearrangement combines TRBV19 with TRBJ1-2; a weak D assignment points to TRBD1 (5 bases agree). The sample comprised peripheral blood. This sequence originates from a man older than 75 with COVID-19, enrolled during active disease. The CDR3 sequence is CASSIKGLAYGYTF. The DNA sequence is as follows: TGTGCCAGTAGTATAAAGGGACTAGCTTATGGCTACACCTTC.